The 5 T cell receptor beta chains below come from one sample, sequenced in a study of long-term antiretroviral therapy in people with HIV (dated by TCRdb to the early 2020s). The immunoSEQ hsTCRB v3.0 assay was used at survey level resolution to sequence the TRB variable region. TCRdb retrieved this table from immuneACCESS and kept in-frame rearrangements only. Not all clones are present; in checked studies, unresolved V genes account for under half, and no reason is known for the remainder. Recorded for this sample are around 22,000 clones; around 86% of them occurred a single time. The top ten clones comprise about 7% of the sample. The sample here was unsorted PBMCs, taken 1.8 years before starting antiretroviral therapy. The receptors were sampled from a woman in her 30s with HIV.

The chain carries TRBV7-9 and TRBJ1-2; D perhaps matches TRBD1 (5 bases). V lost 9 bases, J lost 1 base, and 21 bases lay in between. The V gene's germline CDR1 is SEHNR and CDR2 FQNEAQ (reference sequence). The CDR3 totals 16 residues. CDR3 nucleotides: TGTGCCAGAGCCCCGGGGGGGGAAAGAGGTAACTATGGCTACACCTTC. Amino acid sequence: CARAPGGERGNYGYTF.

The rearrangement uses TRBV10-2 and TRBJ2-3; 10 nucleotides agree with TRBD2. V was pared by 6 bases and J by 2 bases, with 8 bases of the junction left unmatched. The germline V gene has CDR1 WSHSY and CDR2 SAAADI. This CDR3 has 16 residues. The DNA for the CDR3 is TGCGCCAGCAGAACCCTTACTAGCGGGACCACAGATACGCAGTATTTT. Amino acid sequence: CASRTLTSGTTDTQYF.

The chain joins TRBV9 to TRBJ2-7, with D perhaps matching TRBD2 (5 bases). The V end lost 0 bases, the J end lost 6 bases, and 16 bases lay between the germline ends. CDR1 is SGDLS and CDR2 is YYNGEE in the germline V gene. The CDR3 extends over 15 amino acids. The CDR3 reads CASSVGGRKAPEQYV. CDR3 sequence (DNA): TGTGCCAGCAGCGTAGGAGGGCGCAAGGCCCCCGAGCAGTACGTC.

This clone has only one observation. The gene calls are TRBV29-1 and TRBJ2-7; the D gene is possibly TRBD1 (6 bases). The length of the CDR3 is 11 residues. Germline loops: CDR1 SQVTM, CDR2 ANQGSEA. V lost 6 bases, J lost 5 bases, and 11 bases lay in between. CDR3 in amino acids: CSVLTGNEQYF. CDR3 nucleotides: TGCAGCGTCCTGACAGGTAACGAGCAGTACTTC.

This sequence joins TRBV7-6 and TRBJ2-5, with a weak D call TRBD2 (7 bases). Trimming left V 2 bases short and J 1 base short, with 20 bases between. The CDR3 is 18 amino acids. Germline V gene lookup returns CDR1 SGHVS and CDR2 FNYEAQ. Here the CDR3 reads CASSLLPTGGGPQETQYF. CDR3 bases: TGTGCCAGCAGCTTACTCCCGACTGGCGGGGGCCCCCAAGAGACCCAGTACTTC.